A single sample is the source of the 3 T cell receptor beta chains below, sequenced in a study of blood T cell repertoires in COVID-19. Sequencing was performed with immunoSEQ multiplex PCR; in TCRdb, only in-frame clones are kept and a portion is missing. The data show tens of thousands of clones, around nine tenths seen once. Sequenced sample: peripheral blood. Receptor source: a human donor in a cohort sampled during active COVID-19. The donor label of this sample is uncertain.

This chain connects TRBV4-2 to TRBJ2-6; D not certain. Deletions cut 0 bases from V and 6 bases from J, with 6 bases between. The CDR3 loop spans 14 amino acids. CDR1 and CDR2 (germline): LGHNA, YNFKEQ. CDR3 DNA sequence: TGTGCCAGCAGCCAAGACCAAGCGGCCAACGTCCTGACTTTC. Translation: CASSQDQAANVLTF.

This clone was counted a few times. This chain connects TRBV30 to TRBJ1-1; possibly TRBD1 for D (6 bases). The CDR3 has 13 residues. Germline V gives CDR1 GTSNPN, CDR2 SVGIG (reference sequence). V was cut by 4 bases and J by 1 base, with 10 bases left in between. CDR3 nucleotides: TGTGCCTGGAAAGGGACAAGGAACACTGAAGCTTTCTTT. Translation gives CAWKGTRNTEAFF.

The chain employs TRBV24-1 and TRBJ2-1; 8 bases agree with TRBD2. V lost 2 bases to trimming and J lost 4 bases; unmatched junction nucleotides: 9. The CDR3 sequence is 17 residues long. Per germline, CDR1 KGHDR and CDR2 SFDVKD. CDR3 DNA sequence: TGTGCCACCAGTGATTCCGCTACTAGCGGAGCTTACAATGAGCAGTTCTTC. Translated: CATSDSATSGAYNEQFF.